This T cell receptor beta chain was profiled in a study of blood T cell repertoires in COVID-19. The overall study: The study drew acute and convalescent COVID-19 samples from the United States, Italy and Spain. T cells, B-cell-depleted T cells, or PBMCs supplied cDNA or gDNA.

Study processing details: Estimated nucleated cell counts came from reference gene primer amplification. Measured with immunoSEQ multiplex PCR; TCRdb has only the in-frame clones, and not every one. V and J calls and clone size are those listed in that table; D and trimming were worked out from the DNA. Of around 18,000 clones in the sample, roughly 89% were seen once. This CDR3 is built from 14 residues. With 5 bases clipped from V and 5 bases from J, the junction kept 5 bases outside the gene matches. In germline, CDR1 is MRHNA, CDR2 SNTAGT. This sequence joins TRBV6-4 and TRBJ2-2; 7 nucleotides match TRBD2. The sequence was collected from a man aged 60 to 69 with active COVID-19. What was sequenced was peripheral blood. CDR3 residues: CASSQRGGTGELFF. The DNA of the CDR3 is TGTGCCAGCAGTCAACGGGGAGGGACCGGGGAGCTGTTTTTT.